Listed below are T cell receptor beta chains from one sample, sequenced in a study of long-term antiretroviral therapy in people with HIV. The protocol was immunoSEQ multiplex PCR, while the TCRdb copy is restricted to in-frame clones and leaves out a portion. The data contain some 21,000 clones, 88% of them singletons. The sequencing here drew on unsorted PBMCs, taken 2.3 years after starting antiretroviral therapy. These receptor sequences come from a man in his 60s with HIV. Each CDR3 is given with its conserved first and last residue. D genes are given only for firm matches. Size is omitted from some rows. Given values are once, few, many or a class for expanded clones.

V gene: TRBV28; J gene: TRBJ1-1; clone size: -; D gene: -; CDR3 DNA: TGTGCCAGCAGTTTATCAGGGAACACTGAAGCTTTCTTT; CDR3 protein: CASSLSGNTEAFF
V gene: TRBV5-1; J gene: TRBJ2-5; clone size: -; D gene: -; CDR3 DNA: TGCGCCAGCAGCCCCGGGACTGCCTACAAGTACCAAGAGACCCAGTACTTC; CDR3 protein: CASSPGTAYKYQETQYF
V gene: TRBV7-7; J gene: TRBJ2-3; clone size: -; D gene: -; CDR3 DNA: TGTGCTAGCAGCTGGGACAACACAGATACGCAGTATTTT; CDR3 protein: CASSWDNTDTQYF
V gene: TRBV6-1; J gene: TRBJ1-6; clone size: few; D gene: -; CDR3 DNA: TGTGCCAGCAGTGCCGACAGGCACTCACCCCTCCACTTT; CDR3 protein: CASSADRHSPLHF
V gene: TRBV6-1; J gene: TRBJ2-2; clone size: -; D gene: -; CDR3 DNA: TGTGCCAGCCCCCAAGGGCTGAACACCGGGGAGCTGTTTTTT; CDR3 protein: CASPQGLNTGELFF
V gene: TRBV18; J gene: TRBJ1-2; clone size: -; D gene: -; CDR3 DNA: TGTGCCAGCTCACCCACTTGGGCCCCGCGCCCAGAGGGCTACACCTTC; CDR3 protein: CASSPTWAPRPEGYTF
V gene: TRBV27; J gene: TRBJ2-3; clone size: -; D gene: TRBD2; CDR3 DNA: TGTGCCAGCAGTTTCGGTAGCGGGAGGGGGGATACGCAGTATTTT; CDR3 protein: CASSFGSGRGDTQYF
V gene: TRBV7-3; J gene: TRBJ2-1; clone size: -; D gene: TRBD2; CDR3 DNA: TGTGCCAGCAGCCCATTAGCGGGAGGGCTCTCCTACAATGAGCAGTTCTTC; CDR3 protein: CASSPLAGGLSYNEQFF
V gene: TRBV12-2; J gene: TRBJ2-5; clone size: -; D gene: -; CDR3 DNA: TGTGCAAGTCGCTCAGTGGACAGGGAAGAGACCCAGTACTTC; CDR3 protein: CASRSVDREETQYF
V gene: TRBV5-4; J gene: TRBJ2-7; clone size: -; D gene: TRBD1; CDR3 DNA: TGTGCCAGCAGAGGACAGGGGGCGACCTACGAGCAGTACTTC; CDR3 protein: CASRGQGATYEQYF
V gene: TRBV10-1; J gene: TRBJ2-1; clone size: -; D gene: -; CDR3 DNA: TGCGCCAGCAGTGAGTCGGTGGACAATGAGCAGTTCTTC; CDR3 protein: CASSESVDNEQFF
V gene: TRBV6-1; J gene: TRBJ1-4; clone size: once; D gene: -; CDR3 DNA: TGTGCCAGCAGTGAATTTAGGCACAGGTCAGAAAAACTGTTTTTT; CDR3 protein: CASSEFRHRSEKLFF
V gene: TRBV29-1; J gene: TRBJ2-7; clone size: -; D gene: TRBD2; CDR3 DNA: TGCAGCGCCCGGACTAGCGGGGGGTTAACCTACGAGCAGTACTTC; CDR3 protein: CSARTSGGLTYEQYF
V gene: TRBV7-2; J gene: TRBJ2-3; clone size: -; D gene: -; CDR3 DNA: TGTGCCAGCAGCTTACTTTTACACACAGATACGCAGTATTTT; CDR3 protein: CASSLLLHTDTQYF
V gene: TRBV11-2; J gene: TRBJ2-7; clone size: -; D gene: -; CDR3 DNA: TGTGCCAGCAGCCACTACTATCGACCCTACGAGCAGTACTTC; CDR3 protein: CASSHYYRPYEQYF
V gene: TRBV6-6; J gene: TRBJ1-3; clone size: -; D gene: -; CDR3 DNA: TGTGCCAGCGTGACAGTCTCTGGAAACACCATATATTTT; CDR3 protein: CASVTVSGNTIYF
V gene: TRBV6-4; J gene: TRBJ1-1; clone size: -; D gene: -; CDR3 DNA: TGTGCCAGCAGTGTAACGGTGAACACTGAAGCTTTCTTT; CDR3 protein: CASSVTVNTEAFF
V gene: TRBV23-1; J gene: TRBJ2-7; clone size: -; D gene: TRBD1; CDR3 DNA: TGCGCCAGCAGCGCGGACAGGGCCCTCGAGCAGTACTTC; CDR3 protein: CASSADRALEQYF
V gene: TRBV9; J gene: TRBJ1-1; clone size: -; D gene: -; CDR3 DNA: TGTGCCAGCAGCAATCATATCGACACTGAAGCTTTCTTT; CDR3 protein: CASSNHIDTEAFF
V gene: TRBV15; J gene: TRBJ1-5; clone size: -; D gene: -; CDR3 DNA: TGTGCCACCAGCAGAGGTTCCCAGGGACTCGGGCCCCAGCATTTT; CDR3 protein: CATSRGSQGLGPQHF
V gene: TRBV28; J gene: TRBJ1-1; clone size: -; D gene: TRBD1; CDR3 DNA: TGTGCCAGCAAAACAGGGGGCACTGAAGCTTTCTTT; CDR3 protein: CASKTGGTEAFF
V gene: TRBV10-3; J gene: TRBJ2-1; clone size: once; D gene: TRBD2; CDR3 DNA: TGTGCCATCAGTGGAAACGGGAGGGACCACAATGAGCAGTTCTTC; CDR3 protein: CAISGNGRDHNEQFF
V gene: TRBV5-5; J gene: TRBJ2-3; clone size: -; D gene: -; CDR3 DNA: TGTGCCAGCAGCTTGGTTTCAGGCCGCACAGATACGCAGTATTTT; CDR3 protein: CASSLVSGRTDTQYF
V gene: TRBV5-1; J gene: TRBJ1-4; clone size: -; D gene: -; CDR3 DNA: TGCGCCAGCAGCGCTTACAGGGCAGAATGGGAAAAACTGTTTTTT; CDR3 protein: CASSAYRAEWEKLFF
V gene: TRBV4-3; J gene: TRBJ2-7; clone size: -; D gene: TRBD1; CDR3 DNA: TGCGCCAGCAGCCAAGCGCTGGGACAGGGGGCGGACGAGCAGTACTTC; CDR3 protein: CASSQALGQGADEQYF
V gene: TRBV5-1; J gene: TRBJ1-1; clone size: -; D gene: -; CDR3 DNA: TGCGCCAGCAGACATCCGGACGGTGAAGCTTTCTTT; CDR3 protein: CASRHPDGEAFF
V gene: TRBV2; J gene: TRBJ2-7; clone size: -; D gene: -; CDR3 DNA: TGTGCCAGCTCGAACGGACAGCTTTTAGGGGACGAGCAGTACTTC; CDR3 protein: CASSNGQLLGDEQYF
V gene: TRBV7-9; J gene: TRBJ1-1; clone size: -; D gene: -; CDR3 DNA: TGTGCCAGCAGCTTAGAGGGGCGGAACACTGAAGCTTTCTTT; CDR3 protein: CASSLEGRNTEAFF
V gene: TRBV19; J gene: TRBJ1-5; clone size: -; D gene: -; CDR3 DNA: TGTGCCAGTAGGAGCGCGGAAGGGGCACCAGCGTATCAGCCCCAGCATTTT; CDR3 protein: CASRSAEGAPAYQPQHF
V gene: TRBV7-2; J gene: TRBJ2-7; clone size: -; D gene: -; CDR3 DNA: TGTGCCAGCAGCCCAGACAGGCGGGATTACGAGCAGTACTTC; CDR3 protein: CASSPDRRDYEQYF
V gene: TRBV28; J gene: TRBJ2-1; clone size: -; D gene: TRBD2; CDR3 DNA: TGTGCCTCCCAACCGTGGACTAGCGGGGGCAATGAGCAGTTCTTC; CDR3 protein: CASQPWTSGGNEQFF
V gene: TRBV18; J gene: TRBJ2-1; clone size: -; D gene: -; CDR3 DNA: TGTGCCAGCTCACCAAGGTCACATAGAGGGAATGAGCAGTTCTTC; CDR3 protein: CASSPRSHRGNEQFF
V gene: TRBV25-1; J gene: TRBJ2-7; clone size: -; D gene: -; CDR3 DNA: TGTGCCAGCAGTGACTCCTACCACAGGAACCGGCAGTACTTC; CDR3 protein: CASSDSYHRNRQYF
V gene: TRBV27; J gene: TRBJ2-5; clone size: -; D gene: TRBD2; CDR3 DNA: TGTGCCAGCGTCGCTTACCTAGCGGGCCTCGGGGAGACCCAGTACTTC; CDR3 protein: CASVAYLAGLGETQYF
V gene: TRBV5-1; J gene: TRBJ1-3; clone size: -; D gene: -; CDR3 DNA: TGCGCCAGCAGCGTGTCCGTCAGGGGCTCTGGAAACACCATATATTTT; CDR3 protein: CASSVSVRGSGNTIYF
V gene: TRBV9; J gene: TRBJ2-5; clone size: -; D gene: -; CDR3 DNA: TGTGCCAGCAGCGGAATAGGGACAAGACAAGAGACCCAGTACTTC; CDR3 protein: CASSGIGTRQETQYF
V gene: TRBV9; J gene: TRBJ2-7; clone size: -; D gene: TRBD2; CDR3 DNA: TGTGCCAGCAGCGCAAGGGCGACTAGCGGGAGTGGCGAGCAGTACTTC; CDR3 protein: CASSARATSGSGEQYF
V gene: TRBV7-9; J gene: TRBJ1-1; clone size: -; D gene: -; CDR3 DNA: TGTGCCAGCAGCTCTCCGACAGGAAGAGACACTGAAGCTTTCTTT; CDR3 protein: CASSSPTGRDTEAFF
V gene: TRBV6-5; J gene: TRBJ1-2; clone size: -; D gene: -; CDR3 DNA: TGTGCCAGCAGTTTGCCGGTCATAGGCTACACCTTC; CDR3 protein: CASSLPVIGYTF
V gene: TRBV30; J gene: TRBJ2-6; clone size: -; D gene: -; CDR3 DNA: TGTGCCTGGAGTTTAGTCGGGGCCAACGTCCTGACTTTC; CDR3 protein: CAWSLVGANVLTF
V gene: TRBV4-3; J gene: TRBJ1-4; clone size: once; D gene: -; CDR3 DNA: TGCGCCAGCAGCCAAGCCAGTCTGGAGGTACCACTGTTTTTT; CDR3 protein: CASSQASLEVPLFF